This T cell receptor (beta chain) came from a study of blood T cell repertoires in COVID-19. Germline assignment: CDR1 SGHAT and CDR2 FQDESV (reference sequence). Unmatched junction bases numbered 7, after V lost 5 bases and J lost 3 bases. This CDR3 contains 16 residues. TCRdb keeps only in-frame clones here, not all; method: immunoSEQ multiplex PCR. The sample contains roughly 29,000 clones, 81% of which appear only once. The chain joins TRBV11-1 to TRBJ2-1, with 10 nucleotides matching TRBD2. Sequencing input: peripheral blood. This clonotype originated in a woman aged 55-75 years with acute or convalescent COVID-19. The CDR3 spells CASSPSGGASYNEQFF. CDR3 DNA: TGTGCCAGCAGCCCAAGCGGGGGGGCCAGCTACAATGAGCAGTTCTTC.